Listed here is a single T cell receptor beta chain. Its antigen remains unknown. Germline CDR1 reads SNHLY; CDR2 reads FYNNEI. The CDR3 is 14 residues long. Deletions cut 8 bases from V and 5 bases from J, with 16 bases between. The data were obtained in a study of PD-1 blockade in mismatch repair-deficient tumors. The overall study: Patients had around twelve mismatch repair-deficient cancer types, all previously treated and progressing.

The study, taken as a whole, reports: Tumor-resident clones, often absent from pretreatment blood, expanded after pembrolizumab and then contracted.

Sequencing used immunoSEQ multiplex PCR; TCRdb keeps in-frame clones, though not all of them. The data hold roughly 130,000 clones, with about 88% observed a single time. Mismatch repair deficiency was confirmed in all patients, by PCR or immunohistochemistry. Three pembrolizumab responders had their TCRs sequenced. The clonotype was recovered from an adult with mismatch repair-deficient cancer. The chain couples TRBV2 to TRBJ1-5, with D possibly being TRBD1 (5 bases). The sample in question was peripheral blood, obtained approximately 73 weeks after starting pembrolizumab. The DNA for the CDR3 is TGTGCCAGCGGATGGGGCGGGAATGATCAGCCCCAGCATTTT. Encoded protein: CASGWGGNDQPQHF.